This TCR beta chain was documented in a study of siplizumab effects on memory and regulatory T cells. Regarding the study as a whole: For mappable alloreactive CD4+ clones, the mean Treg-derived fraction was around 64% with siplizumab and roughly 25% in controls. Unstimulated naive T cells seemed to show more diversity than memory cells did, and they also seemed to be among the major contributors to the alloresponse.

Sequencing used immunoSEQ multiplex PCR; TCRdb keeps in-frame clones, though not all of them. The sample includes tens of thousands of clones, 95% to 97% of them seen just once. The germline V gene encodes CDR1 MNHEY and CDR2 SVGAGI. The CDR3 contains 14 residues. Between the trimmed V and J ends, which lost 5 bases and 7 bases, there was a span of 15 bases. Regarding this clone: Its antigen is unknown.

The chain combines TRBV6-5 with TRBJ2-1; D possibly corresponds to TRBD1 (6 bases). The clonotype originates from a human donor in good health. The sequenced sample was naive CD4+ T cells sorted from blood. DNA for the CDR3: TGTGCCAGCAGTCTACGGACAGTTTCTAATGAGCAGTTCTTC. Translating gives CASSLRTVSNEQFF.